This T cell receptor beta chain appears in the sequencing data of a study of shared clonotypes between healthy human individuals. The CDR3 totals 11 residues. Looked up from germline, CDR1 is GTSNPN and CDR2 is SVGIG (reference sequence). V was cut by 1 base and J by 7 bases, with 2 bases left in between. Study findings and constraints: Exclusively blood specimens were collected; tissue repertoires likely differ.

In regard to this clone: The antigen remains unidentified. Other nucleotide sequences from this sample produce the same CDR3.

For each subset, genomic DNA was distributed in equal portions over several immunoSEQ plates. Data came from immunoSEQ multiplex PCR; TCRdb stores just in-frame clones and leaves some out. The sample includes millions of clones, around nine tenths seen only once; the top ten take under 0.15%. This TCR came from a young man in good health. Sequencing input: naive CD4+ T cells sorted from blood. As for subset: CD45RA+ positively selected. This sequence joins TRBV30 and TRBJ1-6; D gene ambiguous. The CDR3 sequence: CAWSGNSPLHF. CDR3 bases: TGTGCCTGGAGTGGGAATTCACCCCTCCACTTT. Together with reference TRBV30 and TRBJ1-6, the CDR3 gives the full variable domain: SQTIHQWPATLVQPVGSPLSLECTVEGTSNPNLYWYRQAAGRGLQLLFYSVGIGQISSEVPQNLSASRPQDRQFILSSKKLLLSDSGFYLCAWSGNSPLHFGNGTRLTVT.